This T cell receptor beta chain emerged from a study of T cells in tuberculosis. Across the whole study: A South African cohort included IGRA-negative adolescents, latently infected IGRA-positive adolescents and adults with active tuberculosis.

The sample's time point: new active TB diagnosis, blood taken before or within 7 days of starting treatment. Tuberculosis was confirmed by positive sputum smear and/or M. tuberculosis culture. On average roughly 100,000 T cells per donor were immunosequenced. The germline V gene encodes CDR1 MNHEY and CDR2 SMNVEV (reference sequence). The CDR3 has 15 amino acids. V was trimmed by 3 bases and J by 6 bases, leaving 18 bases between them. Data came from immunoSEQ multiplex PCR; TCRdb stores just in-frame clones and leaves some out. The profile shows over 30,000 clones, 93% of them singletons. This receptor was identified in an adult with tuberculosis. The V and J genes are TRBV27 and TRBJ2-7; TRBD1 is a possible D gene (5 bases). Here the sequenced sample was PBMCs, taken at tuberculosis diagnosis. The CDR3 sequence is CASSFGARVFSEQYF. CDR3 bases: TGTGCCAGCAGTTTTGGGGCCCGGGTCTTCTCCGAGCAGTACTTC.